This entry features one TCR beta chain sequence. This entry belongs to a study of blood T cell repertoires in COVID-19. Clones were read by immunoSEQ multiplex PCR, and TCRdb kept only the in-frame ones, dropping some. The profile shows over 60,000 clones, roughly 84% of them singletons. The length of the CDR3 is 14 residues. Trimming took off 4 bases at V and 8 bases at J, with 17 bases between the two ends. Germline values: CDR1 KGHSH, CDR2 LQKENI. The sample taken for sequencing was peripheral blood. This clonotype originated in a man aged 70 or older with active or convalescent COVID-19. This chain uses TRBV18 with TRBJ1-2; D perhaps matches TRBD1 (6 bases). CDR3 residues: CASSRDPGQGGYTF. CDR3 sequence (DNA): TGTGCCAGCTCACGGGATCCGGGACAAGGAGGCTACACCTTC.